These 29 T cell receptor beta chains originate from one sample sequenced in a study of identifying expanded T cells in peripheral blood. Libraries were prepared by immunoSEQ multiplex PCR; TCRdb keeps only in-frame clonotypes and omits some of them. The table has around 120,000 clones, 80% to 90% seen once. The sequencing input was blood. Every receptor here comes from a person aged 18-70 years in good health.

J is TRBJ2-3 and V is TRBV4-3, with 7 bases identical to TRBD1. Germline values: CDR1 LGHNA, CDR2 YSLEER. The CDR3 has 16 residues. With V trimmed by 4 bases and J by 4 bases, 11 bases remained unmatched. The CDR3: CASSPSQGRFADTQYF. In DNA, the CDR3 is TGCGCCAGCAGCCCCTCACAGGGGAGATTTGCAGATACGCAGTATTTT.

This chain connects TRBV5-6 to TRBJ2-7, with 7 bases fitting TRBD1. Germline CDR1 is SGHDT and CDR2 is YYEEEE. The CDR3 is made up of 15 amino acids. V shed 5 bases and J 3 bases; nucleotides not matched to a gene: 11. DNA of the CDR3: TGTGCCAGCAGTTTACTGGGACAGATGGGCTACGAGCAGTACTTC. Its protein is CASSLLGQMGYEQYF.

The chain carries TRBV19 and TRBJ2-1; TRBD2 aligns across 8 bases. Germline CDR1 reads LNHDA; CDR2 reads SQIVND (reference sequence). This CDR3 contains 14 residues. The ends lost 6 bases at V and 7 bases at J; junction bases unmatched: 8. The CDR3 DNA sequence: TGTGCCAGTAGCCAGCGGGGGACCGTTAATGAGCAGTTCTTC. Protein product: CASSQRGTVNEQFF. Looking up the rest from reference TRBV19 and TRBJ2-1 gives the full variable domain: DGGITQSPKYLFRKEGQNVTLSCEQNLNHDAMYWYRQDPGQGLRLIYYSQIVNDFQKGDIAEGYSVSREKKESFPLTVTSAQKNPTAFYLCASSQRGTVNEQFFGPGTRLTVL.

The chain is built from TRBV7-2 and TRBJ2-6; D is perhaps TRBD1 (6 bases). This CDR3 comprises 19 residues. V lost 5 bases and J lost 0, with 20 bases in between. CDR1 is SGHTA and CDR2 is FQGNSA in the germline V gene. The CDR3 is CASSLHTGPYSSGANVLTF. CDR3 nucleotides: TGTGCCAGCAGCCTTCATACAGGGCCCTACAGCTCTGGGGCCAACGTCCTGACTTTC.

The chain joins TRBV4-3 to TRBJ1-2; D may be TRBD1 (5 bases). Germline V CDR1 and CDR2: LGHNA, YSLEER. The CDR3 contains 14 residues. Trimming shortened V by 0 bases and J by 7 bases, and 12 bases separated the two germline ends. The CDR3: CASSQERQYGGYTF. CDR3 DNA sequence: TGCGCCAGCAGCCAAGAACGACAGTATGGTGGCTACACCTTC.

The V and J genes are TRBV19 and TRBJ1-6, with D possibly being TRBD1 (5 bases). V was shortened by 7 bases and J by 0 bases, with 19 bases between the two germline ends. This CDR3 has 18 residues. Germline loops: CDR1 LNHDA, CDR2 SQIVND (reference sequence). The DNA for the CDR3 is TGTGCCAGTACCCAGCGGGCAGGGCAAAGCTCCTATAATTCACCCCTCCACTTT. This codes for CASTQRAGQSSYNSPLHF.

The chain joins TRBV19 to TRBJ1-1; 8 bases are shared with TRBD1. The CDR3 has 19 amino acids. V was clipped by 4 bases and J by 0 bases; unmatched bases: 16. The germline CDR1 and CDR2 sequences are LNHDA and SQIVND (reference sequence). In nucleotides, the CDR3 is TGTGCCAGTAGTACCGGAATAGGACAGGGTATTCGTGTGAACACTGAAGCTTTCTTT. Translating it yields CASSTGIGQGIRVNTEAFF.

The chain uses TRBV11-3 and TRBJ2-3; D gene ambiguous. CDR1 is SGHNT and CDR2 is YENEEA in the germline V gene. Trimming left V 0 bases short and J 12 bases short, with 13 bases between. The CDR3 length is 13 residues. The CDR3 sequence: CASSLDPETLQYF. CDR3 DNA: TGTGCCAGCAGCTTAGACCCGGAGACACTTCAGTATTTT.

This clone was observed a handful of times. The chain recombines TRBV4-3 with TRBJ2-7, with TRBD2 matching 8 bases. V was clipped by 2 bases and J by 4 bases; unmatched bases: 10. Germline CDR1 LGHNA, CDR2 YSLEER. The CDR3 contains 16 residues. For the CDR3, the DNA is TGCGCCAGCAGCCAACTACTAGCGGCCCCTTTTTACGAGCAGTACTTC. Translating gives CASSQLLAAPFYEQYF.

This clone was recorded once. V gene TRBV7-9 combines with J gene TRBJ2-1, with 9 nucleotides matching TRBD2. Germline assignment: CDR1 SEHNR and CDR2 FQNEAQ (reference sequence). The CDR3 consists of 16 residues. The V segment lost 0 bases and the J segment 5 bases; nucleotides outside the gene matches: 5. CDR3 region: CASSLAGGGAHNEQFF. The CDR3 DNA reads TGTGCCAGCAGCTTAGCAGGCGGGGGGGCTCACAATGAGCAGTTCTTC.

The chain recombines TRBV19 with TRBJ2-7; 9 positions agree with TRBD1. The length of the CDR3 is 15 residues. CDR1 and CDR2 from the germline V gene are LNHDA and SQIVND (reference sequence). The ends lost 1 base at V and 4 bases at J; junction bases unmatched: 5. The CDR3 coding sequence is TGTGCCAGTAGTATAGCCCCGACAGGGGGGTACGAGCAGTACTTC. Its protein is CASSIAPTGGYEQYF.

CDR3 protein: CASSLASISPNTGELFF. The CDR3 coding sequence is TGTGCCAGCAGCCTGGCGAGTATCTCTCCGAACACCGGGGAGCTGTTTTTT. The rearrangement joins TRBV5-4 to TRBJ2-2; D gene ambiguous. Trimming removed 4 bases at V and 0 bases at J, with 16 bases between. Looked up from germline, CDR1 is SGHNT and CDR2 is YYREEE (reference sequence). This CDR3 spans 17 amino acids.

The chain uses TRBV7-6 and TRBJ2-7; perhaps TRBD2 as D (6 bases). This CDR3 comprises 12 residues. From germline, CDR1 is SGHVS and CDR2 FNYEAQ. Trimming shortened V by 1 base and J by 10 bases, and 11 bases separated the two germline ends. The CDR3 bases are TGTGCCAGCAGCTTAGTGTCGGGAGATCAGTACTTC. Its protein product is CASSLVSGDQYF.

The rearrangement joins TRBV4-3 to TRBJ2-1; D not resolved. The CDR3 has 13 amino acids. The V end was cut by 3 bases, the J end by 3 bases, with 6 bases between. In germline, CDR1 is LGHNA, CDR2 YSLEER. CDR3 nucleotides: TGCGCCAGCAGCCACGGACGCTACAATGAGCAGTTCTTC. This encodes CASSHGRYNEQFF.

The chain employs TRBV5-5 and TRBJ2-5; D gene uncertain. CDR1 and CDR2 (germline): SGHKS, YYEKEE (reference sequence). CDR3 size: 15 residues. V was pared by 0 bases and J by 2 bases, with 11 bases between. In DNA, the CDR3 is TGTGCCAGCAGCTTGGGCGTGGTTACTCAAGAGACCCAGTACTTC. This sequence encodes CASSLGVVTQETQYF.

The CDR3 DNA sequence: TGCGCCAGCAGCCAAGATAAGGAGGGTGACACCGGGGAGCTGTTTTTT. It encodes CASSQDKEGDTGELFF. This sequence joins TRBV4-3 and TRBJ2-2, with D perhaps matching TRBD2 (6 bases). The germline V gene has CDR1 LGHNA and CDR2 YSLEER. V was trimmed by 0 bases and J by 3 bases, leaving 11 bases between them. CDR3 size: 16 residues.

J is TRBJ2-1 and V is TRBV13, with D perhaps TRBD2 (5 bases). The V gene's germline CDR1 is PRHDT and CDR2 FYEKMQ (reference sequence). CDR3 length: 15 amino acids. The ends were cut back, 4 bases at V and 2 bases at J, with 12 bases in the middle. CDR3 amino acids: CASSSPGETYNEQFF. CDR3 coding DNA: TGTGCCAGCAGCTCCCCCGGGGAGACCTACAATGAGCAGTTCTTC.

A single count supports this clone. V usage is TRBV27 and J usage is TRBJ1-2; D is perhaps TRBD1 (5 bases). This CDR3 region has 13 residues. Between the trimmed V and J ends, which lost 3 bases and 5 bases, there was a span of 10 bases. Germline loops: CDR1 MNHEY, CDR2 SMNVEV (reference sequence). The CDR3 protein is CASSFDSKYGYTF. CDR3 sequence (DNA): TGTGCCAGCAGTTTCGACAGCAAATATGGCTACACCTTC.

This clone was observed a few times. The DNA for the CDR3 is TGTGCCACCAGCAGAGGAAACAGGGGGCAGTTCACCCGCTTCAATGAGCAGTTCTTC. Translating gives CATSRGNRGQFTRFNEQFF. V and J are TRBV15 and TRBJ2-1; 9 bases agree with TRBD1. Germline trimming cut 1 base from V and 6 bases from J; bases unmatched to any gene: 16. Looked up from germline, CDR1 is LNHNV and CDR2 is YYDKDF (reference sequence). CDR3 size: 19 residues.

The chain carries TRBV4-3 and TRBJ2-3; 15 bases match TRBD2. Germline V gives CDR1 LGHNA, CDR2 YSLEER. The CDR3 contains 18 residues. V gave up 0 bases and J gave up 4 bases; unmatched junction bases: 5. CDR3 loop: CASSQEGGLAGGADTQYF. The CDR3 DNA reads TGCGCCAGCAGCCAAGAAGGGGGACTAGCGGGGGGTGCAGATACGCAGTATTTT.

The CDR3 nucleotides are TGTGCCAGCAGCCCCGGGTCCGGTGAGACCCAGTACTTC. Translated, it gives CASSPGSGETQYF. The V and J genes are TRBV7-8 and TRBJ2-5; D gene unclear. CDR3 length equals 13 residues. CDR1 and CDR2 from the germline V gene are SGHVS and FQNEAQ. V lost 5 bases and J 5 bases, leaving 12 bases between the germline ends.

This chain joins TRBV7-2 and TRBJ1-3; D is undetermined. The CDR3 is made up of 15 amino acids. V shed 1 base and J shed 4 bases, with 11 bases lying between them. Germline assignment: CDR1 SGHTA and CDR2 FQGNSA. CDR3 sequence: CASSLDSRTGNTIYF. The DNA of the CDR3 is TGTGCCAGCAGCTTAGATTCCCGCACAGGAAACACCATATATTTT. The variable domain in full, with the rest retrieved from reference TRBV7-2 and TRBJ1-3, is GAGVSQSPSNKVTEKGKDVELRCDPISGHTALYWYRQSLGQGLEFLIYFQGNSAPDKSGLPSDRFSAERTGGSVSTLTIQRTQQEDSAVYLCASSLDSRTGNTIYFGEGSWLTVV.

This clone was counted a few times. The rearrangement joins TRBV28 to TRBJ1-4; no firm D call. V lost 6 bases and J 7 bases, leaving 9 bases between the germline ends. Germline V lookup: CDR1 MDHEN, CDR2 SYDVKM. This CDR3 is built from 12 residues. Written as DNA, the CDR3 is TGTGCCAGCAGCTCAAGTAGTGAAAAACTGTTTTTT. Translated, it gives CASSSSSEKLFF.

V gene TRBV5-8 combines with J gene TRBJ2-3; TRBD2 aligns across 16 bases. Germline CDR1 reads SGHTS; CDR2 reads YDEGEE. The CDR3 is made up of 19 amino acids. The J segment lost 3 bases and the V segment lost 3 bases, leaving 10 bases of the junction unmatched. The CDR3 sequence: CASSSGLAGGPSGTDTQYF. The CDR3 DNA follows: TGTGCCAGCAGCTCGGGACTAGCGGGGGGGCCTAGTGGAACAGATACGCAGTATTTT.

The V and J genes are TRBV7-2 and TRBJ2-3; a weak D match, TRBD2 (5 bases). The CDR3 runs 16 residues. V was clipped by 5 bases and J by 2 bases, with 17 bases between them. Germline V lookup: CDR1 SGHTA, CDR2 FQGNSA. The CDR3 here is CASSTPEDRFTDTQYF. CDR3 DNA sequence: TGTGCCAGCAGCACCCCGGAGGATCGGTTCACAGATACGCAGTATTTT.

The chain joins TRBV19 to TRBJ1-1, with a tentative D call TRBD1 (6 bases). Germline lookup yields CDR1 LNHDA and CDR2 SQIVND (reference sequence). The CDR3 runs 16 residues. V was pared by 5 bases and J by 6 bases, with 22 bases between. CDR3 nucleotide sequence: TGTGCCAGTAGTCCGGGGTGGGGGGCCCCGATTGCTGAAGCTTTCTTT. It encodes CASSPGWGAPIAEAFF.

The J gene is TRBJ2-3, the V gene TRBV15; D remains unclear. CDR1 LNHNV and CDR2 YYDKDF come from the germline V gene (reference sequence). V was trimmed by 2 bases and J by 1 base, leaving 19 bases between them. The CDR3 runs to 18 residues. The CDR3 nucleotides are TGTGCCACCAGCAGACCCCTGAGCGCAGGCCTGGGCACAGATACGCAGTATTTT. Residues: CATSRPLSAGLGTDTQYF. The variable domain in full, with the rest retrieved from reference TRBV15 and TRBJ2-3, is DAMVIQNPRYQVTQFGKPVTLSCSQTLNHNVMYWYQQKSSQAPKLLFHYYDKDFNNEADTPDNFQSRRPNTSFCFLDIRSPGLGDTAMYLCATSRPLSAGLGTDTQYFGPGTRLTVL.

The chain is built from TRBV6-5 and TRBJ1-6, with 8 bases matching TRBD1. This CDR3 comprises 13 residues. Losses at the gene ends were 10 bases for V and 7 bases for J; bases not matched to a gene: 6. The germline CDR1 and CDR2 sequences are MNHEY and SVGAGI. CDR3 coding DNA: TGTGCCATCAAGGGGACAGGCAATTCACCCCTCCACTTT. This gives the protein CAIKGTGNSPLHF.

As to this clone: At one end the junction does not follow the germline gene, possibly because of a read error. The J gene is TRBJ1-5, the V gene TRBV19; 8 bases match TRBD1. Germline V gives CDR1 LNHDA, CDR2 SQIVND (reference sequence). The CDR3 totals 14 residues. CDR3 in DNA: TGTGCCAGTAGTGTAGACAGGGGAAATCAGCCCCAGCATTTT. It encodes CASSVDRGNQPQHF.